One sample yielded the 10 T cell receptor beta chains listed below, sequenced in a study of T cells in Graves' hyperthyroidism and ophthalmopathy. Amplification of TCR beta CDR3 regions used RNA as the template. HTBI primers were the set used in a first-round RT-PCR of the TCR CDR3. TCRdb re-called the multiplex PCR reads with MiXCR, one entry per CDR3 protein. The sample lists fewer than 450,000 distinct CDR3 sequences, approximately 17% occurring once. The specimen was blood. The source of these receptors is a woman aged 30 to 39 with Graves' hyperthyroidism that later progressed to Graves' ophthalmopathy.

On this clonotype itself: A much more abundant neighbour one base away suggests this may be a read error. This chain uses TRBV24-1 with TRBJ1-1; possibly TRBD1 for D (5 bases). The germline V and J ends were trimmed by 7 bases and 1 base, with 18 bases remaining between them. There are 16 residues in the CDR3. Per germline, CDR1 KGHDR and CDR2 SFDVKD. CDR3 protein: CATRSLQVSGNTEAFF. In nucleotides, the CDR3 is TGTGCCACCAGATCCTTACAGGTGTCAGGGAACACTGAAGCTTTCTTT.

The chain joins TRBV6-5 to TRBJ2-7; D is possibly TRBD1 or TRBD2 (5 bases each). Trimming took off 0 bases at V and 3 bases at J, with 15 bases between the two ends. Looked up from germline, CDR1 is MNHEY and CDR2 is SVGAGI. This CDR3 comprises 16 residues. This CDR3 reads CASSYSLRDPLYEQYF. The CDR3 DNA is TGTGCCAGCAGTTACTCGCTCCGGGACCCCCTCTACGAGCAGTACTTC.

This clonotype was seen ten or more times. The chain couples TRBV29-1 to TRBJ1-4; D perhaps matches TRBD1 (5 bases). CDR3 length: 15 amino acids. The V end lost 6 bases, the J end lost 4 bases, and 18 bases lay between the germline ends. Germline CDR1 reads SQVTM; CDR2 reads ANQGSEA. The CDR3 sequence: CSVSRGAGNNEKLFF. DNA of the CDR3: TGCAGCGTCTCGAGAGGGGCAGGAAATAATGAAAAACTGTTTTTT.

Details on this clonotype: The junction departs from the called germline gene at one end, perhaps through a read error. The chain uses TRBV24-1 and TRBJ2-5; TRBD2 matches 9 bases. The CDR3 spans 16 residues. The germline gives CDR1 KGHDR, CDR2 SFDVKD. The CDR3 here is CATSDPGREGLETQHF. The CDR3 nucleotides read TGTGCCACCAGTGATCCGGGGCGGGAGGGCCTCGAGACCCAGCACTTC.

This clonotype was seen a handful of times. The chain couples TRBV5-6 to TRBJ2-5; D call uncertain. CDR1 is SGHDT and CDR2 is YYEEEE in the germline V gene. Trimming took 4 bases from V and 6 from J, leaving 16 bases between them. This CDR3 region has 14 residues. CDR3 DNA sequence: TGTGCCAGCAGCCTCATCGAGAGACGGCAGACCCAGTACTTC. Its protein product is CASSLIERRQTQYF. Drawing the rest from reference TRBV5-6 and TRBJ2-5, the complete variable domain is DAGVTQSPTHLIKTRGQQVTLRCSPKSGHDTVSWYQQALGQGPQFIFQYYEEEERQRGNFPDRFSGHQFPNYSSELNVNALLLGDSALYLCASSLIERRQTQYFGPGTRLLVL.

V gene TRBV5-6 combines with J gene TRBJ1-3; a weak D match, TRBD1 (5 bases). V was shortened by 1 base and J by 0 bases, with 14 bases between the two germline ends. The CDR3 covers 17 residues. Germline CDR1 and CDR2: SGHDT and YYEEEE. The CDR3 nucleotides are TGTGCCAGCAGCTTGTCACCAGGGCCGAGCTCTGGAAACACCATATATTTT. Its translation is CASSLSPGPSSGNTIYF.

This clonotype occurred a few times. The CDR3 loop is CASSRSARASYYEQYF. For the CDR3, the DNA is TGCGCCAGCAGCCGTTCAGCCAGGGCAAGCTACTACGAGCAGTACTTC. The rearrangement joins TRBV4-1 to TRBJ2-7; weak D call: TRBD1 (5 bases). Trimming removed 4 bases from V and 3 bases from J, with 19 bases in between. This CDR3 region has 16 residues. Germline-derived CDR1 and CDR2 are MGHRA and YSYEKL.

This clonotype occurred many times. For the CDR3, the DNA is TGTGCCAGCAGTTTCACTAGCGGGGCGCTACCTGAGCAGTTCTTC. Amino acids: CASSFTSGALPEQFF. The J gene is TRBJ2-1, the V gene TRBV2; 10 positions agree with TRBD2. The germline gives CDR1 SNHLY, CDR2 FYNNEI. The CDR3 runs to 15 residues. V dropped 5 bases and J dropped 9; count of bases not matched to a gene: 10.

The V and J genes are TRBV4-1 and TRBJ1-2; a possible D gene is TRBD1 (5 bases). Germline assignment: CDR1 MGHRA and CDR2 YSYEKL. The CDR3 is 15 residues long. V lost 1 base to trimming and J lost 6 bases, with 15 bases between them. This chain's CDR3 is CASSQVGQGGNGYTF. In DNA form, the CDR3 reads TGCGCCAGCAGCCAAGTGGGCCAGGGTGGAAATGGCTACACCTTC.

This clonotype was seen ten or more times. The chain joins TRBV7-2 to TRBJ1-1; no definite D call. There are 14 residues in the CDR3. The V and J ends lost 8 bases and 2 bases respectively, with 15 bases between them. Germline CDR1 SGHTA, CDR2 FQGNSA. The chain's CDR3 is CASAPTPGNTEAFF. CDR3 nucleotides: TGTGCCAGCGCCCCCACCCCTGGAAACACTGAAGCTTTCTTT. The variable domain in full, completed from reference TRBV7-2 and TRBJ1-1, reads GAGVSQSPSNKVTEKGKDVELRCDPISGHTALYWYRQSLGQGLEFLIYFQGNSAPDKSGLPSDRFSAERTGGSVSTLTIQRTQQEDSAVYLCASAPTPGNTEAFFGQGTRLTVV.